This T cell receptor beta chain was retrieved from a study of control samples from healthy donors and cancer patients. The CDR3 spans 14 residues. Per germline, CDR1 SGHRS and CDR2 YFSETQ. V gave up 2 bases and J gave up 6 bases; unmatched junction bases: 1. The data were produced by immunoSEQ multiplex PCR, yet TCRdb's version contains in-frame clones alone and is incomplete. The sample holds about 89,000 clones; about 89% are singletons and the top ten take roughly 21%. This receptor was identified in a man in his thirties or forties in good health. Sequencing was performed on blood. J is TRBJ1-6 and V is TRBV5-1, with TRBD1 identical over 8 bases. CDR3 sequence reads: CASSLGQGNSPLHF. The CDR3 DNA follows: TGCGCCAGCAGCTTAGGACAGGGTAATTCACCCCTCCACTTT.